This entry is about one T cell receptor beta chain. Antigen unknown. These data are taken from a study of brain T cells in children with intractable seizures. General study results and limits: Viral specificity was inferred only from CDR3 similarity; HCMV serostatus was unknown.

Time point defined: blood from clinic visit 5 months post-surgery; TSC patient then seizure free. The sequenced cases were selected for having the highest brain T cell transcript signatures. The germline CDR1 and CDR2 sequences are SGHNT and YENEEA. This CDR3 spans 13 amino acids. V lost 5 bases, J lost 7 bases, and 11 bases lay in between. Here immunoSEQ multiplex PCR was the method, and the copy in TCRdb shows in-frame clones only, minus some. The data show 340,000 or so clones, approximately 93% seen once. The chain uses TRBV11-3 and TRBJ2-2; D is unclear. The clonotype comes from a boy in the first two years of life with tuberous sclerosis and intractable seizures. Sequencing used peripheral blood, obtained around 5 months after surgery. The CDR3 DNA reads TGTGCCAGCAGCGAAAAGTATAACGGGGAGCTGTTTTTT. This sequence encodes CASSEKYNGELFF.